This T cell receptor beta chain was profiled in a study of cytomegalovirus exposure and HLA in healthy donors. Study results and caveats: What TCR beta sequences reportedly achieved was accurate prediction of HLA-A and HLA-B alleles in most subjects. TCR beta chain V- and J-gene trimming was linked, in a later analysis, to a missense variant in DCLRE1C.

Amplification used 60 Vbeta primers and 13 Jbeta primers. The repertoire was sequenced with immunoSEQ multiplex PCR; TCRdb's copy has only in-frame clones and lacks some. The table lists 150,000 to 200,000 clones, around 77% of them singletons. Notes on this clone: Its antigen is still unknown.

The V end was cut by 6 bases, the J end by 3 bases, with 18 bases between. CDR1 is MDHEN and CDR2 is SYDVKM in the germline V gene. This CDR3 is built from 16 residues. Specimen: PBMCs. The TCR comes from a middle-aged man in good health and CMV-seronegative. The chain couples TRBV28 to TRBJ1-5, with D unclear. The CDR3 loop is CASRTLGGILNQPQHF. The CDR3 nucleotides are TGTGCCAGCAGAACCCTAGGCGGCATACTCAATCAGCCCCAGCATTTT.